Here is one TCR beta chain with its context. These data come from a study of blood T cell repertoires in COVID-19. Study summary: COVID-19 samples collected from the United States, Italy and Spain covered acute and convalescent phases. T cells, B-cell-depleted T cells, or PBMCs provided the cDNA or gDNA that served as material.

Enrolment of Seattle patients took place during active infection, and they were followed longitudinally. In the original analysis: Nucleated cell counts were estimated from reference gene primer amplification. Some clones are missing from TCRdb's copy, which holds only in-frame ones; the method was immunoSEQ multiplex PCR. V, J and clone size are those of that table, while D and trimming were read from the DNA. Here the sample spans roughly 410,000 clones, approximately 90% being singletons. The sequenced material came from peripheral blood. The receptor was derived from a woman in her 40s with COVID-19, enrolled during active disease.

In DNA, the CDR3 is TGTGCCAGCAGTTACTCTCCCACTAGCACAGATACGCAGTATTTT. It yields the protein CASSYSPTSTDTQYF. V and J are TRBV6-5 and TRBJ2-3; D unresolved. Germline V CDR1 and CDR2: MNHEY, SVGAGI. V was trimmed by 0 bases and J by 0 bases, leaving 7 bases between them. CDR3 length: 15 amino acids.